The clone carrying this T cell receptor beta chain showed up just once. TCRdb's table, derived via immunoSEQ multiplex PCR, lists solely in-frame clones and lacks some. This sample yields 100,000 or so clones, of which 83% are seen a single time; under 15% belongs to the top ten. These data belong to a study of control samples from healthy donors and cancer patients. Germline CDR1 and CDR2: LGHDT and YNNKEL (reference sequence). Trimming took off 1 base at V and 5 bases at J, with 17 bases between the two ends. This CDR3 is 16 amino acids long. Sequences were obtained from blood. The rearrangement uses TRBV3-1 (or the pseudogene TRBV3-2) and TRBJ1-2, with D maybe TRBD1 (5 bases). The sequence came from a woman between 45 and 60 years old in good health. CDR3 DNA sequence: TGTGCCAGCAGCCAAGGAGTAGGAAGGGAGGGGTATGGCTACACCTTC. It is translated as CASSQGVGREGYGYTF.